This TCR beta chain was observed in a study of T cells in Graves' hyperthyroidism and ophthalmopathy. Amplification of TCR beta CDR3 regions was performed using RNA transcripts as template. Initially, a first-round RT-PCR of the TCR CDR3 employed the HTBI primer set. TCRdb itself ran the multiplex PCR reads through MiXCR, one entry per CDR3 protein. Of around 200,000 distinct CDR3 sequences listed, more than 15% are singletons. For Graves' hyperthyroidism to be stable, ophthalmopathy could not progress within 18 months. Trimming took 8 bases from V and 5 from J, leaving 18 bases between them. The germline V gene encodes CDR1 SEHNR and CDR2 FQNEAQ (reference sequence). This CDR3 comprises 14 residues. Study-wide results and caveats: Most expanded thyroid clonotypes above 0.001 recurred in blood.

This clonotype was seen many times. What it binds is unknown. This receptor was taken from a woman aged 45-65 years with Graves' hyperthyroidism. What was sequenced was blood. The chain recombines TRBV7-9 with TRBJ2-5, with D possibly matching TRBD2 (5 bases). CDR3 nucleotides: TGTGCCAGCGTAGCGCCTCAACGACGGGAGACCCAGTACTTC. Amino acid sequence: CASVAPQRRETQYF.